The 27 T cell receptor beta chains listed next were all sequenced from one sample in a study of regulatory T cells in long-lasting Graves disease. Time point defined: newly diagnosed GD, antithyroid drugs for less than 3 months. With RNA extracted from PBMCs as input, the TCR library was made. HTBI primers from iRepertoire and Arm-PCR of CDR3 regions yielded the TCR beta libraries. One entry per CDR3 protein results from TCRdb running MiXCR on the multiplex PCR reads. This sample yields about 420,000 distinct CDR3 sequences, of which 16% are seen a single time; around a quarter belongs to the top ten. These data were also reused for a study on T cells in Graves' hyperthyroidism and ophthalmopathy.

The material sequenced was peripheral blood mononuclear cells (PBMCs), taken at new diagnosis, from a patient treated with antithyroid drugs. The receptors originated from a young woman with Graves disease.

This clonotype was found many times. J is TRBJ2-7 and V is TRBV5-5; TRBD2 matches at 14 bases. Trimming cost V 0 bases and J 1 base; bases outside gene matches: 6. The CDR3 length is 18 residues. Germline lookup yields CDR1 SGHKS and CDR2 YYEKEE (reference sequence). CDR3 region: CASSLETSGRASSYEQYF. The CDR3 DNA reads TGTGCCAGCAGCTTGGAGACTAGCGGGAGGGCCTCTTCCTACGAGCAGTACTTC.

At least ten counts were recorded for this clonotype. The chain joins TRBV28 to TRBJ1-2, with D tentatively TRBD1 (5 bases). The germline V gene has CDR1 MDHEN and CDR2 SYDVKM. This CDR3 has 14 residues. The germline V and J ends were trimmed by 1 base and 7 bases, with 13 bases remaining between them. CDR3 amino acids: CASSLLVRGGGYTF. The CDR3 DNA sequence: TGTGCCAGCAGTTTATTGGTACGGGGCGGTGGCTACACCTTC.

This chain joins TRBV7-2 and TRBJ1-1; unclear D gene. The germline CDR1 and CDR2 sequences are SGHTA and FQGNSA. The CDR3 runs to 14 residues. V lost 1 base, J lost 2 bases, and 8 bases lay in between. CDR3 in DNA: TGTGCCAGCAGCTTAGAACGGGGAAACACTGAAGCTTTCTTT. As protein: CASSLERGNTEAFF. The full variable domain, completed using reference TRBV7-2 and TRBJ1-1, is GAGVSQSPSNKVTEKGKDVELRCDPISGHTALYWYRQSLGQGLEFLIYFQGNSAPDKSGLPSDRFSAERTGGSVSTLTIQRTQQEDSAVYLCASSLERGNTEAFFGQGTRLTVV.

The CDR3 DNA reads TGTGCCAGCTCCGCAGGGGGAACTGGAAACACCATATATTTT. Amino acids: CASSAGGTGNTIYF. This chain connects TRBV18 to TRBJ1-3; 7 bases match TRBD1. Per germline, CDR1 KGHSH and CDR2 LQKENI. The CDR3 has 14 residues. The ends lost 6 bases at V and 2 bases at J; junction bases unmatched: 4.

The rearrangement uses TRBV29-1 and TRBJ2-3, with 8 bases aligning to TRBD1. This CDR3 spans 13 amino acids. Trimming at V came to 7 bases and at J to 4 bases, leaving 7 bases not matched to a gene. Germline CDR1 SQVTM, CDR2 ANQGSEA. The CDR3 here is CSEGRGRADTQYF. The CDR3 nucleotides read TGCAGCGAAGGCAGGGGGCGCGCAGATACGCAGTATTTT.

This clonotype turned up a few times. CDR3 bases: TGTGCCAGCAGCTCCCAAGCGGGAGTGACCTACAATGAGCAGTTCTTC. This sequence encodes CASSSQAGVTYNEQFF. The chain has TRBV5-4 and TRBJ2-1; 8 bases fit TRBD2. Germline trimming cut 3 bases from V and 2 bases from J; bases unmatched to any gene: 7. Per the germline V gene, CDR1 is SGHNT and CDR2 is YYREEE (reference sequence). This CDR3 has 16 amino acids.

A few counts support this clonotype. CDR3 bases: TGTGCCAGCAGTGGGGGAGGGGGGGTTCAGCCCCAGCATTTT. This encodes CASSGGGGVQPQHF. This chain uses TRBV28 with TRBJ1-5, with D maybe TRBD1 (6 bases). The V and J ends lost 5 bases and 6 bases respectively, with 14 bases between them. The CDR3 contains 14 residues. Germline V gene sequence: CDR1 MDHEN, CDR2 SYDVKM.

As for this clonotype: A much larger clone differs from this one at a single base, so this may be a read error. The chain is built from TRBV2 and TRBJ2-4; 7 bases align to TRBD2. Looked up from germline, CDR1 is SNHLY and CDR2 is FYNNEI. The CDR3 consists of 17 residues. Losses at the gene ends were 2 bases for V and 13 bases for J; bases not matched to a gene: 20. DNA for the CDR3: TGTGCCAGCAGTGAATCGCTTCTGGCGTCTAGCGGCTATGAGCAGTACTTC. Its translation: CASSESLLASSGYEQYF.

This clonotype was counted many times. J is TRBJ2-7 and V is TRBV20-1, with D unresolved. Germline V gene data show CDR1 as DFQATT and CDR2 as SNEGSKA (reference sequence). V was cut by 4 bases and J by 4 bases, with 20 bases left in between. The CDR3 extends over 15 amino acids. CDR3: CSAKDTKGLQYEQYF. The DNA for the CDR3 is TGCAGTGCTAAAGACACGAAGGGCCTCCAATACGAGCAGTACTTC.

The chain uses TRBV12-3 or TRBV12-4 and TRBJ2-2, with 10 bases fitting TRBD2. Trimming cost V 3 bases and J 6 bases; bases outside gene matches: 10. The CDR3 has 17 residues. The CDR3 nucleotides are TGTGCCAGCAGTTTTGTAGCGGGAGGAGGTTTTTCCGGGGAGCTGTTTTTT. Translating it yields CASSFVAGGGFSGELFF.

This clonotype was detected ten times or more. The V and J genes are TRBV24-1 and TRBJ2-1; TRBD2 aligns across 14 bases. The CDR3 runs 16 residues. Losses at the gene ends were 0 bases for V and 8 bases for J; bases not matched to a gene: 2. CDR1 KGHDR and CDR2 SFDVKD come from the germline V gene. The CDR3 loop reads CATSDLGLAGGHEQFF. CDR3 coding DNA: TGTGCCACCAGTGATTTGGGACTAGCGGGAGGTCATGAGCAGTTCTTC.

This clonotype occurred a few times. This chain connects TRBV11-2 to TRBJ2-4; a possible D gene is TRBD1 (6 bases). Germline-derived CDR1 and CDR2 are SGHAT and FQNNGV. The CDR3 length is 19 residues. Deletions cut 5 bases from V and 0 bases from J, with 23 bases between. The CDR3 DNA reads as TGTGCCAGCAGCGACTCCAGGGGTCCCTATATTTTAGCCAAAAACATTCAGTACTTC. Its protein product is CASSDSRGPYILAKNIQYF.

At least ten counts were recorded for this clonotype. The rearrangement joins TRBV18 to TRBJ2-5; maybe TRBD1 (6 bases). Germline V gene lookup returns CDR1 KGHSH and CDR2 LQKENI. The V and J ends lost 0 bases and 4 bases respectively, with 12 bases between them. The CDR3 has 15 residues. In DNA form, the CDR3 reads TGTGCCAGCTCACCACCCACAGGGTTAAGAGAGACCCAGTACTTC. Protein sequence: CASSPPTGLRETQYF.

V and J are TRBV5-4 and TRBJ2-1, with 7 bases aligning to TRBD2. Germline V gene lookup returns CDR1 SGHNT and CDR2 YYREEE (reference sequence). This CDR3 comprises 15 residues. Trimming cost V 2 bases and J 7 bases; bases outside gene matches: 9. CDR3 region: CASSFRRDYENEQFF. CDR3 nucleotides: TGTGCCAGCAGCTTTCGAAGGGACTATGAAAATGAGCAGTTCTTC.

This clonotype came up many times. The chain carries TRBV28 and TRBJ1-1; maybe TRBD1 (6 bases). Germline V gives CDR1 MDHEN, CDR2 SYDVKM. There are 15 residues in the CDR3. V gave up 5 bases and J gave up 1 base, with 14 bases separating them. This CDR3 is CASSPSDRENTEAFF. The CDR3, as DNA: TGTGCCAGCAGTCCCTCGGACAGAGAGAACACTGAAGCTTTCTTT.

This clonotype was detected only a few times. The chain couples TRBV9 to TRBJ2-1, with no clear D. Trimming removed 3 bases from V and 2 bases from J, with 6 bases in between. The CDR3 extends over 13 amino acids. From germline, CDR1 is SGDLS and CDR2 YYNGEE. The CDR3 region has the DNA TGTGCCAGCAGCGCAGGCGCCTACAATGAGCAGTTCTTC. Residues: CASSAGAYNEQFF.

The rearrangement joins TRBV12-3 or TRBV12-4 to TRBJ1-4, with a possible D match to TRBD1 (5 bases). CDR3 length equals 14 residues. V was cut by 4 bases and J by 0 bases, with 6 bases left in between. The CDR3 nucleotides read TGTGCCAGCAGTTGGACATCAACTAATGAAAAACTGTTTTTT. It specifies CASSWTSTNEKLFF.

The sample holds many counts of this clonotype. J is TRBJ2-1 and V is TRBV27; 9 bases align to TRBD2. CDR1 is MNHEY, CDR2 SMNVEV, per germline (reference sequence). Trimming cost V 3 bases and J 12 bases; bases outside gene matches: 9. The CDR3 runs 14 residues. This CDR3 reads CASSLAGGRGGQFF. The CDR3 region has the DNA TGTGCCAGCAGTTTGGCGGGAGGGCGCGGGGGGCAGTTCTTC.

This clonotype appeared many times. The J gene is TRBJ2-5, the V gene TRBV13; the match to TRBD1 covers 7 bases. Trimming took 4 bases from V and 3 from J; bases not matched to a gene: 2. The germline gives CDR1 PRHDT, CDR2 FYEKMQ (reference sequence). This CDR3 region has 13 residues. CDR3 sequence: CASSYGTEETQYF. The CDR3 DNA is TGTGCCAGCAGCTACGGGACAGAAGAGACCCAGTACTTC.

J is TRBJ2-1 and V is TRBV13, with D possibly TRBD2 on 5 matching bases. The CDR3 spans 15 residues. The germline V gene encodes CDR1 PRHDT and CDR2 FYEKMQ (reference sequence). V was clipped by 0 bases and J by 12 bases, with 18 bases between them. This CDR3 reads CASSLGSSIGIRQFF. The CDR3 bases are TGTGCCAGCAGCTTAGGAAGTTCTATCGGGATACGGCAGTTCTTC.

Concerning this clonotype itself: Possible read error: a much larger clone is one base away. Since no conserved phenylalanine or tryptophan closes the CDR3, a read error is the likely cause. The CDR3 nucleotides are TGTGCCAGCAGTGGGGACAGCACAGATACGCAGTATCTT. It yields the protein CASSGDSTDTQYL. The gene calls are TRBV2 and TRBJ2-3, with D perhaps matching TRBD1 or TRBD2 (5 bases each). The CDR3 is 13 residues long. V was shortened by 4 bases and J by 0 bases, with 5 bases between the two germline ends. CDR1 and CDR2 from the germline V gene are SNHLY and FYNNEI.

The chain links TRBV30 to TRBJ2-3; D is undetermined. Trimming took 3 bases from V and 0 from J, leaving 4 bases between them. Germline lookup yields CDR1 GTSNPN and CDR2 SVGIG (reference sequence). This CDR3 has 12 amino acids. The CDR3 sequence is CAWRPSTDTQYF. CDR3 sequence (DNA): TGTGCCTGGAGACCAAGCACAGATACGCAGTATTTT.

Ten or more counts support this clonotype. The chain couples TRBV20-1 to TRBJ2-1; D may be TRBD1 or TRBD2 (5 bases each). Germline lookup yields CDR1 DFQATT and CDR2 SNEGSKA (reference sequence). There are 15 residues in the CDR3. V shed 3 bases and J shed 1 base, with 13 bases lying between them. The CDR3 DNA reads as TGCAGTGCTAGCCCTCCGGGACGGTCCTACAATGAGCAGTTCTTC. Protein sequence: CSASPPGRSYNEQFF.

The chain combines TRBV29-1 with TRBJ2-4; D is perhaps TRBD2 (6 bases). This CDR3 comprises 15 residues. V lost 2 bases to trimming and J lost 3 bases, with 14 bases between them. Germline values: CDR1 SQVTM, CDR2 ANQGSEA. DNA of the CDR3: TGCAGCGTTGAATATCCGGAGGGTAGCAAAAACATTCAGTACTTC. It specifies CSVEYPEGSKNIQYF. The whole variable domain, remainder taken from reference TRBV29-1 and TRBJ2-4, is SAVISQKPSRDICQRGTSLTIQCQVDSQVTMMFWYRQQPGQSLTLIATANQGSEATYESGFVIDKFPISRPNLTFSTLTVSNMSPEDSSIYLCSVEYPEGSKNIQYFGAGTRLSVL.

This clonotype was observed at least ten times. The rearrangement joins TRBV7-9 to TRBJ2-2; 8 nucleotides line up with TRBD1. The CDR3 has 16 amino acids. Germline V gene data show CDR1 as SEHNR and CDR2 as FQNEAQ (reference sequence). After removal of 1 base from V and 3 bases from J, the junction contained 4 bases not matched to a gene. CDR3 sequence reads: CASSLGGQGYTGELFF. The CDR3 bases are TGTGCCAGCAGCTTAGGTGGACAGGGCTACACCGGGGAGCTGTTTTTT.

Only a few counts were recorded for this clonotype. V is TRBV3-1 and J is TRBJ1-5; the D is unclear. Trimming removed 0 bases at V and 6 bases at J, with 3 bases between. CDR1 and CDR2 (germline): LGHDT, YNNKEL (reference sequence). This CDR3 has 12 residues. The CDR3 nucleotides are TGTGCCAGCAGCCAAGATGGTCAGCCCCAGCATTTT. Translation: CASSQDGQPQHF.

This clonotype was detected many times. The J gene is TRBJ1-1, the V gene TRBV12-3 or TRBV12-4, with D maybe TRBD1 (6 bases). The CDR3 runs 13 residues. The V end lost 3 bases, the J end lost 3 bases, and 8 bases lay between the germline ends. The CDR3 sequence is CASSLKGDTEAFF. Written as DNA, the CDR3 is TGTGCCAGCAGTTTGAAGGGGGACACTGAAGCTTTCTTT.